This T cell receptor (beta chain) was identified during a study of blood T cells in healthy people across ages. Study findings and constraints: A greater number of naive CD4+ cells and higher diversity distinguished long-lived donors from aged donors.

In this sample, this clonotype turned up many times. As yet, its antigen is unknown. Then a second PCR, running about 6 to 11 cycles, was carried out with a sample-barcoded 5' primer and a J-beta primer mix. TCRdb reprocessed the 5' RACE reads via MiXCR and lists one record per CDR3 protein. The sample has some 730,000 distinct CDR3 sequences, about a fifth seen once. Germline CDR1 is LGHNA and CDR2 is YSLEER. The CDR3 is made up of 12 amino acids. V dropped 3 bases and J dropped 6 bases, with 6 bases sitting between them. The J gene is TRBJ2-1, the V gene TRBV4-3; D is unresolved. The sample was blood. The source of this sequence is a man aged 65 to 79 in good health. The DNA for the CDR3 is TGCGCCAGCAGCCAGGATTCCAATGAGCAGTTCTTC. It is translated as CASSQDSNEQFF.